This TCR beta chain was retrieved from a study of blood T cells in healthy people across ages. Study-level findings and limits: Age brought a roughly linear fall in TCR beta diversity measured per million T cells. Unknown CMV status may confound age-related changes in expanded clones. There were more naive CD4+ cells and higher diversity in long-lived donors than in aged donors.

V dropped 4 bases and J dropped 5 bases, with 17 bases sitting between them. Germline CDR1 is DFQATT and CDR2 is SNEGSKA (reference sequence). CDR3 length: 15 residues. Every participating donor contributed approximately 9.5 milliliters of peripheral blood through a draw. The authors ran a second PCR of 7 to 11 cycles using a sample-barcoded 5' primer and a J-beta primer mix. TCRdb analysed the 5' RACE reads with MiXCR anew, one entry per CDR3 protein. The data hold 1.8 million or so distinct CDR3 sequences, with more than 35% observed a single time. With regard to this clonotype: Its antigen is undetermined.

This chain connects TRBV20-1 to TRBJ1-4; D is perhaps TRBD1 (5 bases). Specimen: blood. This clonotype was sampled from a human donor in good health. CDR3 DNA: TGCAGTGCTATTCTAGCGGGGGGATACAATGAAAAACTGTTTTTT. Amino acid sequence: CSAILAGGYNEKLFF.